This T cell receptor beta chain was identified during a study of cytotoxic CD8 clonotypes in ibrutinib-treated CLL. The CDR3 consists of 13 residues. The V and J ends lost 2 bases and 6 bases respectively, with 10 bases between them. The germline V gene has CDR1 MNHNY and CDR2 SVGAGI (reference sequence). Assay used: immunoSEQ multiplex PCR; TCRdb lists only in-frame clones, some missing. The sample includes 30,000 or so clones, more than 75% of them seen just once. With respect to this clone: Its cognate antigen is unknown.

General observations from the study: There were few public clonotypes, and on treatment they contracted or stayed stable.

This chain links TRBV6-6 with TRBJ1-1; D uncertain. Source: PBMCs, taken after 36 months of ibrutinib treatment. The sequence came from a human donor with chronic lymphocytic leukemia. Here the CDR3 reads CASSYVRVAEAFF. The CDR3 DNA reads TGTGCCAGCAGTTACGTTCGGGTTGCTGAAGCTTTCTTT.